The 23 T cell receptor beta chains given below trace back to one sample, sequenced in a study of T cell repertoires in cytomegalovirus infection. Their target antigens are unknown. TCRdb independently ran MiXCR on the reads; one entry per CDR3 protein. Found here are around 900,000 distinct CDR3 sequences, approximately 30% of them singletons; the top ten hold roughly 13%. Here the sequenced sample was cultured CD8+ T cells from PBMCs, taken from culture after CMV antigen stimulation. These receptors all come from a human donor in good health (CMV status not recorded). Some clones in this sample may be carry-over from other donors' samples.

The V and J genes are TRBV12-3 or TRBV12-4 and TRBJ1-1; D might be TRBD1 (6 bases). The V end lost 6 bases, the J end lost 0 bases, and 14 bases lay between the germline ends. The length of the CDR3 is 15 residues. This CDR3 is CASRLQGLMNTEAFF. As DNA, the CDR3 is TGTGCCAGCAGACTCCAGGGGCTTATGAACACTGAAGCTTTCTTT.

A word on this clonotype: A far larger clone is one nucleotide away, so this likely arose from a read error. The chain employs TRBV7-6 and TRBJ1-1; D call uncertain. The CDR3 extends over 12 amino acids. CDR1 and CDR2 from the germline V gene are SGHVS and FNYEAQ. CDR3 sequence (DNA): TGTGCCAGCAACTTAGAGGGCACTGAAGCTTTCTTT. This gives the protein CASNLEGTEAFF.

The rearrangement links TRBV9 to TRBJ2-1; 10 positions match TRBD1. The CDR3 spans 16 residues. Germline V gene sequence: CDR1 SGDLS, CDR2 YYNGEE. Trimming removed 3 bases from V and 7 bases from J; junction bases left unmatched: 10. The CDR3 loop is CASSESTGGAGNEQFF. The CDR3 coding sequence is TGTGCCAGCAGCGAATCGACAGGGGGCGCAGGGAATGAGCAGTTCTTC.

This clonotype was seen only a few times. This rearrangement joins TRBV27 to TRBJ2-7; 8 bases are a match to TRBD1. CDR1 is MNHEY, CDR2 SMNVEV, per germline (reference sequence). This CDR3 region has 14 residues. Trimming at V came to 7 bases and at J to 2 bases, leaving 7 bases not matched to a gene. CDR3 residues: CASNEGQGPYEQYF. The CDR3 DNA follows: TGTGCCAGCAATGAAGGACAGGGACCCTACGAGCAGTACTTC.

The chain links TRBV6-5 to TRBJ2-2; D uncertain. Germline V CDR1 and CDR2: MNHEY, SVGAGI. Trimming removed 2 bases from V and 5 bases from J, with 9 bases in between. The CDR3 loop spans 14 amino acids. The CDR3 loop reads CASSYRDETGELFF. The CDR3 DNA reads as TGTGCCAGCAGTTACAGGGATGAGACCGGGGAGCTGTTTTTT.

J is TRBJ2-1 and V is TRBV5-1; 10 bases align to TRBD2. CDR1 is SGHRS and CDR2 is YFSETQ in the germline V gene. V was pared by 4 bases and J by 5 bases, with 6 bases of the junction left unmatched. There are 15 residues in the CDR3. The CDR3 loop is CASSDLAGDDNEQFF. CDR3 coding DNA: TGCGCCAGCAGCGACCTAGCGGGGGACGACAATGAGCAGTTCTTC.

This clonotype has a count of ten or more. The chain recombines TRBV7-2 with TRBJ1-1, with 8 bases lining up with TRBD1. The germline gives CDR1 SGHTA, CDR2 FQGNSA. V was pared by 1 base and J by 4 bases, with 11 bases of the junction left unmatched. The CDR3 loop spans 17 amino acids. CDR3 region: CASSLVEQGVIGTEAFF. In nucleotides, the CDR3 is TGTGCCAGCAGCTTAGTCGAACAGGGGGTTATTGGCACTGAAGCTTTCTTT.

The chain couples TRBV7-9 to TRBJ2-3, with 7 positions matching TRBD1. Germline V lookup: CDR1 SEHNR, CDR2 FQNEAQ (reference sequence). The CDR3 is 16 amino acids. The J segment lost 6 bases and the V segment lost 6 bases, leaving 15 bases of the junction unmatched. The CDR3: CASRFPGQLKGDTQYF. In DNA, the CDR3 is TGTGCCAGCAGGTTCCCGGGACAGCTAAAAGGGGATACGCAGTATTTT.

The rearrangement uses TRBV20-1 and TRBJ2-7; 8 bases are shared with TRBD1. The CDR3 runs to 13 residues. The V segment lost 6 bases and the J segment 3 bases; nucleotides outside the gene matches: 7. CDR1 DFQATT and CDR2 SNEGSKA come from the germline V gene (reference sequence). The CDR3 bases are TGCAGTGCCCAGGGGGCGGTCGGCTACGAGCAGTACTTC. This sequence encodes CSAQGAVGYEQYF.

In this sample, this clonotype turned up a few times. The rearrangement uses TRBV6-1 and TRBJ1-2; D not resolved. Germline V lookup: CDR1 MNHNS, CDR2 SASEGT. This CDR3 is 13 amino acids long. V was trimmed by 2 bases and J by 2 bases, leaving 6 bases between them. In nucleotides, the CDR3 is TGTGCCAGCAGTGAATGGGCAAACTATGGCTACACCTTC. Translated, it gives CASSEWANYGYTF.

This clonotype was seen a handful of times. Here the CDR3 reads CASRDRDRGYEQYF. The CDR3 region has the DNA TGTGCCAGCAGGGACCGGGACAGGGGTTACGAGCAGTACTTC. The chain carries TRBV2 and TRBJ2-7, with 10 bases identical to TRBD1. The trim removed 6 bases at V and 4 bases at J, leaving 6 bases unmatched. The CDR3 totals 14 residues. Germline V gene sequence: CDR1 SNHLY, CDR2 FYNNEI. The full variable domain, with the rest looked up from reference TRBV2 and TRBJ2-7, is EPEVTQTPSHQVTQMGQEVILRCVPISNHLYFYWYRQILGQKVEFLVSFYNNEISEKSEIFDDQFSVERPDGSNFTLKIRSTKLEDSAMYFCASRDRDRGYEQYFGPGTRLTVT.

At least ten counts were recorded for this clonotype. The chain joins TRBV6-5 to TRBJ2-3; no clear D. Germline CDR1 MNHEY, CDR2 SVGAGI. The CDR3 length is 14 residues. Trimming took 1 base from V and 2 from J, leaving 7 bases between them. The CDR3 coding sequence is TGTGCCAGCAGTTACTTGGGATTCACAGATACGCAGTATTTT. Translating gives CASSYLGFTDTQYF.

This clonotype was counted only a few times. The gene calls are TRBV27 and TRBJ2-7, with D tentatively TRBD1 or TRBD2 (5 bases each). The germline V gene has CDR1 MNHEY and CDR2 SMNVEV (reference sequence). Trimming cost V 2 bases and J 4 bases, with 15 bases left between them. The CDR3 runs 15 residues. The CDR3 reads CASSLGQDSGYEQYV. CDR3 bases: TGTGCCAGCAGTTTAGGGCAGGACTCAGGGTACGAGCAGTACGTC.

The CDR3 region has the DNA TGTGCCAGCAGTTACTCGGAAGGGATCTCCTACAATGAGCAGTTCTTC. Amino acids: CASSYSEGISYNEQFF. This chain links TRBV6-2 or TRBV6-3 with TRBJ2-1, with D unresolved. Germline values: CDR1 MNHEY, CDR2 SVGEGT. This CDR3 comprises 16 residues. Between the trimmed V and J ends, which lost 0 bases and 0 bases, there was a span of 9 bases.

This chain joins TRBV9 and TRBJ2-7; D is perhaps TRBD2 (6 bases). Trimming took off 2 bases at V and 1 base at J, with 10 bases between the two ends. Per germline, CDR1 SGDLS and CDR2 YYNGEE. This CDR3 has 14 amino acids. The CDR3 is CASSVAAGSYEQYF. The CDR3, as DNA: TGTGCCAGCAGCGTTGCGGCGGGGTCCTACGAGCAGTACTTC.

The sample holds a few counts of this clonotype. The chain uses TRBV7-2 and TRBJ2-2; TRBD2 might be the D (6 bases). CDR3 length: 14 amino acids. V lost 5 bases and J 4 bases, leaving 11 bases between the germline ends. CDR1 is SGHTA and CDR2 is FQGNSA in the germline V gene. The CDR3, as DNA: TGTGCCAGCAGCCCGATGGGGGGCACCGGGGAGCTGTTTTTT. Amino acids: CASSPMGGTGELFF.

This clonotype was counted only a few times. This chain joins TRBV5-6 and TRBJ2-7; TRBD1 or TRBD2 may be the D gene (5 bases each). Germline V gene lookup returns CDR1 SGHDT and CDR2 YYEEEE. Trimming left V 3 bases short and J 2 bases short, with 21 bases between. The CDR3 totals 17 residues. CDR3 protein: CASSSPGAGGVPYEQYV. The CDR3 coding sequence is TGTGCCAGCAGCTCCCCCGGGGCTGGCGGAGTCCCCTACGAGCAGTACGTC.

The chain employs TRBV9 and TRBJ2-3, with 10 bases that match TRBD2. The V gene end was trimmed by 3 bases and the J gene end by 8 bases; junction bases not matched to a gene: 9. This CDR3 is built from 15 residues. Per the germline V gene, CDR1 is SGDLS and CDR2 is YYNGEE. CDR3 residues: CASSASSGGTGTQYF. DNA for the CDR3: TGTGCCAGCAGCGCATCTAGCGGGGGCACGGGTACGCAGTATTTT.

As to this clonotype: A much more abundant neighbour one base away suggests this may be a read error. The rearrangement joins TRBV7-8 to TRBJ1-1, with 7 bases that match TRBD1. Germline CDR1 and CDR2: SGHVS and FQNEAQ. The CDR3 length is 17 residues. The CDR3: CVSSLGSGQAFNTEAFF. CDR3 in DNA: TGTGTCAGCAGCTTAGGCTCCGGACAGGCTTTTAACACTGAAGCTTTCTTT.

The V and J genes are TRBV12-3 or TRBV12-4 and TRBJ1-5; D ambiguous. The CDR3 loop spans 15 amino acids. V was shortened by 5 bases and J by 5 bases, with 16 bases between the two germline ends. DNA for the CDR3: TGTGCCAGCAGTCCCGGTCCCCCGCTAGATCAGCCCCAGCATTTT. Translation gives CASSPGPPLDQPQHF.

For this clonotype: A far larger clone is just one base off, so this is likely a read error. The chain joins TRBV18 to TRBJ1-1, with D tentatively TRBD1 (6 bases). Germline values: CDR1 KGHSH, CDR2 LQKENI. Trimming removed 8 bases from V and 1 base from J, with 8 bases in between. The CDR3 sequence is 12 residues long. The CDR3 DNA sequence: TGTGCCAGCACACAGGGGAACACTGAAGCTTTCTTT. This translates into CASTQGNTEAFF.

This clonotype was recorded many times. Here the CDR3 DNA reads TGTGCCAGCAGCTTAGGGCTAGCGGGGGGGACCTTCTACAATGAGCAGTTCTTC. Residues: CASSLGLAGGTFYNEQFF. V and J are TRBV7-2 and TRBJ2-1; 12 nucleotides match TRBD2. The CDR3 sequence is 18 residues long. The germline V gene has CDR1 SGHTA and CDR2 FQGNSA. Trimming cost V 1 base and J 3 bases; bases outside gene matches: 7.

The chain links TRBV4-1 to TRBJ2-2, with TRBD1 matching over 7 bases. The CDR3 is 16 amino acids. CDR1 is MGHRA, CDR2 YSYEKL, per germline. Germline trimming cut 5 bases from V and 1 base from J; bases unmatched to any gene: 7. CDR3 sequence (DNA): TGCGCCAGCAGCTTCCGGGACAGTGGGAACACCGGGGAGCTGTTTTTT. Amino acid sequence: CASSFRDSGNTGELFF.